This T cell receptor (beta chain) was observed in a study of cytomegalovirus exposure and HLA in healthy donors. Note on this clone: Its antigen remains unknown.

Trimming pared 6 bases from V and 0 bases from J, leaving 11 bases between. The CDR3 runs to 14 residues. The V gene's germline CDR1 is ENHRY and CDR2 SYGVKD. PCR amplification relied on 60 Vbeta primers (plus 13 Jbeta primers). Produced via immunoSEQ multiplex PCR; TCRdb's table is partial and in-frame only. The data show about 59,000 clones, about four fifths seen once. Study-wide points: It was confirmed in vitro that three of the CMV-associated chains were specific for CMV antigens. As a later analysis showed, a missense DCLRE1C variant was linked to trimming of TCR beta V- and J-genes. TCR beta sequences numbering over 15,000 were associated with HLA alleles at 0.05 false discovery rate in a later analysis. The majority of TCR sequences were rare, yet some public TCRs appeared in many donors.

This TCR was sampled from a man in his thirties or forties in good health and CMV-seropositive. This chain links TRBV10-3 with TRBJ1-1; D not certain. Sequenced material: PBMCs. The CDR3 region has the DNA TGTGCCATCAGGATCGGCGGGATGAACACTGAAGCTTTCTTT. This codes for CAIRIGGMNTEAFF.